This T cell receptor beta chain was profiled in a study of PD-L1 blockade in urothelial cancer. This table comes from immunoSEQ multiplex PCR, and its TCRdb copy is limited to in-frame clones, with some not included. The sample lists roughly 60,000 clones; roughly four fifths were seen once. CDR3 length: 14 residues. The V segment lost 0 bases and the J segment 6 bases; nucleotides outside the gene matches: 3. Germline CDR1 SGDLS, CDR2 YYNGEE. The sequencing used PBMCs, collected around atezolizumab (anti-PD-L1) treatment. The rearrangement joins TRBV9 to TRBJ1-1; the match to TRBD1 covers 9 bases. The sequence derives from a man in his 70s with urothelial cancer. CDR3 in amino acids: CASSVGGTGPEAFF. DNA of the CDR3: TGTGCCAGCAGCGTAGGCGGGACAGGGCCTGAAGCTTTCTTT.